What follows are 27 T cell receptor beta chains derived from one specimen sequenced in a study of OX40 agonist ivuxolimab in advanced cancers. Measured with immunoSEQ multiplex PCR; TCRdb has only the in-frame clones, and not every one. The profile shows about 60,000 clones, about 87% of them singletons. Sequenced material: CD4+ or CD8+ T cells sorted from blood, taken in a trial of the OX40 agonist ivuxolimab. These receptors were obtained from an adult with an advanced solid tumor such as melanoma, head and neck, liver or kidney cancer.

The chain joins TRBV6-6 to TRBJ1-1; no clear D gene. Deletions cut 6 bases from V and 10 bases from J, with 12 bases between. The CDR3 consists of 11 residues. Germline V CDR1 and CDR2: MNHNY, SVGAGI (reference sequence). The CDR3 spells CASRDPQGAFF. The CDR3 DNA follows: TGTGCCAGCAGGGATCCCCAAGGAGCTTTCTTT.

This rearrangement joins TRBV2 to TRBJ1-6; no clear D. This CDR3 contains 18 residues. V dropped 1 base and J dropped 0 bases, with 13 bases sitting between them. Germline V lookup: CDR1 SNHLY, CDR2 FYNNEI. CDR3 in amino acids: CASSEEVYFSSYNSPLHF. The CDR3 bases are TGTGCCAGCAGTGAAGAGGTATACTTCAGCTCCTATAATTCACCCCTCCACTTT.

V usage is TRBV9 and J usage is TRBJ2-3; no definite D call. CDR3 length equals 16 residues. Germline V gene data show CDR1 as SGDLS and CDR2 as YYNGEE. Between the trimmed V and J ends, which lost 0 bases and 2 bases, there was a span of 13 bases. CDR3 amino acids: CASSVGVTAHTDTQYF. The CDR3 DNA reads TGTGCCAGCAGCGTAGGAGTAACAGCCCACACAGATACGCAGTATTTT.

This clone was picked up a small number of times. The chain links TRBV4-2 to TRBJ1-5; D is unresolved. The CDR3 consists of 13 residues. V lost 0 bases, J lost 9 bases, and 9 bases lay in between. Germline CDR1 LGHNA, CDR2 YNFKEQ. The CDR3 here is CASSQDFELPQHF. The CDR3 DNA sequence: TGTGCCAGCAGCCAAGATTTCGAGCTGCCCCAGCATTTT.

The chain joins TRBV2 to TRBJ2-2; D gene ambiguous. This CDR3 region has 13 residues. Germline values: CDR1 SNHLY, CDR2 FYNNEI. V dropped 6 bases and J dropped 7 bases, with 12 bases sitting between them. CDR3 in DNA: TGTGCCAGCAGAGAGACATCAATCGGGGAGCTGTTTTTT. This encodes CASRETSIGELFF.

The genes are TRBV5-5 and TRBJ1-6, with D unclear. Germline-derived CDR1 and CDR2 are SGHKS and YYEKEE (reference sequence). Trimming shortened V by 4 bases and J by 8 bases, and 13 bases separated the two germline ends. The CDR3 extends over 14 amino acids. The CDR3 DNA follows: TGTGCCAGCAGCGACGGGCCATGGGATTCACCCCTCCACTTT. It encodes CASSDGPWDSPLHF.

V and J are TRBV5-1 and TRBJ2-3, with 8 bases lining up with TRBD1. The CDR3 runs to 16 residues. Germline V gene lookup returns CDR1 SGHRS and CDR2 YFSETQ. V trimming: 5 bases; J trimming: 2 bases; junction bases outside the gene matches: 10. This CDR3 reads CASSTQGQVNTDTQYF. The CDR3 coding sequence is TGCGCCAGCAGTACTCAGGGACAGGTTAACACAGATACGCAGTATTTT.

The chain uses TRBV7-2 and TRBJ2-1, with D perhaps matching TRBD2 (5 bases). This CDR3 is 16 amino acids long. V lost 1 base and J lost 2, with 12 bases in between. Germline V gives CDR1 SGHTA, CDR2 FQGNSA. The CDR3 DNA sequence: TGTGCCAGCAGCTTAGGGCTAGCTGTTACCTACAATGAGCAGTTCTTC. The encoded protein is CASSLGLAVTYNEQFF.

V and J are TRBV2 and TRBJ2-7, with D possibly TRBD2 on 5 matching bases. Germline CDR1 and CDR2: SNHLY and FYNNEI. V lost 6 bases and J lost 3, with 12 bases in between. This CDR3 has 13 residues. This CDR3 reads CASRLEVIYEQYF. Written as DNA, the CDR3 is TGTGCCAGCAGACTAGAAGTCATCTACGAGCAGTACTTC. Supplemented by reference TRBV2 and TRBJ2-7, the full variable domain reads EPEVTQTPSHQVTQMGQEVILRCVPISNHLYFYWYRQILGQKVEFLVSFYNNEISEKSEIFDDQFSVERPDGSNFTLKIRSTKLEDSAMYFCASRLEVIYEQYFGPGTRLTVT.

The rearrangement uses TRBV7-9 and TRBJ1-3, with D possibly matching TRBD1 (5 bases). Germline V gene sequence: CDR1 SEHNR, CDR2 FQNEAQ (reference sequence). The CDR3 loop spans 14 amino acids. V lost 5 bases and J lost 5, with 13 bases in between. The CDR3 here is CASSGGQIRNTIYF. As DNA, the CDR3 is TGTGCCAGCAGCGGAGGACAAATCCGAAACACCATATATTTT. The entire variable domain, with the rest obtained from reference TRBV7-9 and TRBJ1-3, is as follows: DTGVSQNPRHKITKRGQNVTFRCDPISEHNRLYWYRQTLGQGPEFLTYFQNEAQLEKSRLLSDRFSAERPKGSFSTLEIQRTEQGDSAMYLCASSGGQIRNTIYFGEGSWLTVV.

The gene calls are TRBV5-6 and TRBJ1-2; 8 nucleotides match TRBD1. CDR3 length equals 14 residues. The ends lost 7 bases at V and 4 bases at J; junction bases unmatched: 9. Germline lookup yields CDR1 SGHDT and CDR2 YYEEEE. Here the CDR3 DNA reads TGTGCCAGCGGACCGGGACAGGAATCCTATGGCTACACCTTC. Protein: CASGPGQESYGYTF.

The chain employs TRBV27 and TRBJ1-1; TRBD1 matches 7 bases. Germline lookup yields CDR1 MNHEY and CDR2 SMNVEV (reference sequence). This CDR3 contains 13 residues. The junction had 1 base not matched to a gene; V was cut back by 5 bases and J by 1 base. The CDR3: CASSRQGNTEAFF. DNA for the CDR3: TGTGCCAGCAGTCGACAGGGGAACACTGAAGCTTTCTTT.

The chain couples TRBV7-9 to TRBJ2-3; possibly TRBD1 for D (5 bases). Trimming took 5 bases from V and 7 from J, leaving 10 bases between them. The germline CDR1 and CDR2 sequences are SEHNR and FQNEAQ (reference sequence). The CDR3 consists of 12 residues. In DNA form, the CDR3 reads TGTGCCAGCAGCGTTGACAGAAATACGCAGTATTTT. Translated: CASSVDRNTQYF.

The J gene is TRBJ2-2, the V gene TRBV5-1; 7 nucleotides align to TRBD1. The CDR3 has 14 residues. Losses at the gene ends were 4 bases for V and 5 bases for J; bases not matched to a gene: 5. Germline values: CDR1 SGHRS, CDR2 YFSETQ. In nucleotides, the CDR3 is TGCGCCAGCAGCCCCCAACAGGGGACCGGGGAGCTGTTTTTT. This gives the protein CASSPQQGTGELFF.

The chain employs TRBV7-2 and TRBJ2-1, with 7 positions matching TRBD2. CDR3 length: 12 amino acids. The germline CDR1 and CDR2 sequences are SGHTA and FQGNSA. The V segment lost 0 bases and the J segment 12 bases; nucleotides outside the gene matches: 2. In nucleotides, the CDR3 is TGTGCCAGCAGCTTAGCGGGAGGGGTGCAGTTCTTC. It translates to CASSLAGGVQFF. Drawing the rest from reference TRBV7-2 and TRBJ2-1, the complete variable domain is GAGVSQSPSNKVTEKGKDVELRCDPISGHTALYWYRQSLGQGLEFLIYFQGNSAPDKSGLPSDRFSAERTGGSVSTLTIQRTQQEDSAVYLCASSLAGGVQFFGPGTRLTVL.

The CDR3 sequence: CASSQLAGGEGAKNIQYF. CDR3 bases: TGTGCCAGCAGCCAACTAGCGGGGGGCGAAGGAGCCAAAAACATTCAGTACTTC. The V gene is TRBV4-2, the J gene TRBJ2-4, with TRBD2 identical over 11 bases. Unmatched junction bases numbered 6, after V lost 2 bases and J lost 0 bases. Germline-derived CDR1 and CDR2 are LGHNA and YNFKEQ. The CDR3 contains 18 residues.

The sample holds one count of this clone. The rearrangement links TRBV5-1 to TRBJ2-3; the D gene is possibly TRBD2 (6 bases). This CDR3 contains 17 residues. CDR1 and CDR2 from the germline V gene are SGHRS and YFSETQ. The V gene lost 0 bases and the J gene lost 3 bases, with 17 bases spanning the gap. The CDR3 DNA reads as TGCGCCAGCAGCTTGGCCACGTCTAGCGCAAGGACAGATACGCAGTATTTT. Amino acid sequence: CASSLATSSARTDTQYF.

The rearrangement links TRBV6-5 to TRBJ1-3; D possibly corresponds to TRBD1 (5 bases). Germline V lookup: CDR1 MNHEY, CDR2 SVGAGI. The CDR3 totals 14 residues. Between the trimmed V and J ends, which lost 5 bases and 4 bases, there was a span of 12 bases. The CDR3 protein is CASSTGREGNTIYF. As DNA, the CDR3 is TGTGCCAGCAGTACGGGACGTGAAGGAAACACCATATATTTT.

About this clone: Germline is not matched at one junction end, which may reflect a read error. This chain uses TRBV29-1 with TRBJ2-7; D assignment may be TRBD1 or TRBD2 (6 bases each). CDR1 and CDR2 (germline): SQVTM, ANQGSEA. The CDR3 sequence is 12 residues long. This CDR3 is CSGRDTWDEQCF. DNA for the CDR3: TGCAGCGGGCGGGACACATGGGACGAGCAGTGCTTC.

CDR3 nucleotide sequence: TGTGCCAGTAGTCCCAAACTAGCGGGAGCCGCCAATGAGCAGTTCTTC. This encodes CASSPKLAGAANEQFF. The V gene is TRBV19, the J gene TRBJ2-1; 11 nucleotides match TRBD2. CDR3 length: 16 amino acids. After removal of 5 bases from V and 6 bases from J, the junction contained 9 bases not matched to a gene. The germline V gene has CDR1 LNHDA and CDR2 SQIVND (reference sequence).

The rearrangement joins TRBV20-1 to TRBJ2-7; D is unclear. The CDR3 runs 10 residues. Germline V gene data show CDR1 as DFQATT and CDR2 as SNEGSKA (reference sequence). V lost 6 bases and J 7 bases, leaving 10 bases between the germline ends. The CDR3 region has the DNA TGCAGTGCCCATAGACATGAGCAGTACTTC. As protein: CSAHRHEQYF.

The V and J genes are TRBV2 and TRBJ2-3; 7 nucleotides agree with TRBD2. Germline lookup yields CDR1 SNHLY and CDR2 FYNNEI. Germline trimming cut 8 bases from V and 3 bases from J; bases unmatched to any gene: 8. CDR3 length: 14 amino acids. The CDR3 coding sequence is TGTGCCAGCGGGAGGGGAGGGAGGACAGATACGCAGTATTTT. Encoded protein: CASGRGGRTDTQYF. The full variable domain, with the rest looked up from reference TRBV2 and TRBJ2-3, is EPEVTQTPSHQVTQMGQEVILRCVPISNHLYFYWYRQILGQKVEFLVSFYNNEISEKSEIFDDQFSVERPDGSNFTLKIRSTKLEDSAMYFCASGRGGRTDTQYFGPGTRLTVL.

V is TRBV18 and J is TRBJ1-5; TRBD1 might be the D (6 bases). This CDR3 region has 14 residues. Trimming took off 3 bases at V and 8 bases at J, with 14 bases between the two ends. Germline V lookup: CDR1 KGHSH, CDR2 LQKENI. CDR3 region: CASSPQQGIEPQHF. CDR3 in DNA: TGTGCCAGCTCACCGCAACAGGGAATTGAGCCCCAGCATTTT.

The rearrangement joins TRBV2 to TRBJ1-1; D is undetermined. CDR1 and CDR2 from the germline V gene are SNHLY and FYNNEI. The CDR3 is made up of 13 amino acids. Trimming cost V 4 bases and J 1 base, with 7 bases left between them. This CDR3 is CASSVGSNTEAFF. CDR3 coding DNA: TGTGCCAGCAGTGTGGGGTCGAACACTGAAGCTTTCTTT.

The chain joins TRBV2 to TRBJ1-1, with TRBD1 as a possible D gene (5 bases). V lost 3 bases, J lost 9 bases, and 20 bases lay in between. The length of the CDR3 is 15 residues. CDR1 is SNHLY, CDR2 FYNNEI, per germline. CDR3 protein: CASSDPSRDGSKAFF. CDR3 sequence (DNA): TGTGCCAGCAGTGACCCGAGCAGGGACGGCTCTAAAGCTTTCTTT. The entire variable domain, with the rest obtained from reference TRBV2 and TRBJ1-1, is as follows: EPEVTQTPSHQVTQMGQEVILRCVPISNHLYFYWYRQILGQKVEFLVSFYNNEISEKSEIFDDQFSVERPDGSNFTLKIRSTKLEDSAMYFCASSDPSRDGSKAFFGQGTRLTVV.

This rearrangement joins TRBV7-9 to TRBJ1-4; D uncertain. Germline CDR1 is SEHNR and CDR2 is FQNEAQ (reference sequence). The CDR3 spans 16 residues. V was clipped by 4 bases and J by 4 bases, with 16 bases between them. The CDR3 DNA follows: TGTGCCAGCAGCTCCTCTCGTATACAGAATAATGAAAAACTGTTTTTT. Translating it yields CASSSSRIQNNEKLFF.

The V call is TRBV7-6, the J call TRBJ2-1; tentative D call: TRBD1 (6 bases). The CDR3 is 15 residues long. Germline-derived CDR1 and CDR2 are SGHVS and FNYEAQ. V lost 4 bases, J lost 2 bases, and 12 bases lay in between. CDR3 sequence (DNA): TGTGCCAGCAGCTCGGGCAGGGGAGCCTACAATGAGCAGTTCTTC. Its protein is CASSSGRGAYNEQFF.